This section outlines one TCR beta chain sequence together with its context. Its antigen is undetermined. Measured with immunoSEQ multiplex PCR; TCRdb has only the in-frame clones, and not every one. The table has roughly 120,000 clones, roughly nine tenths seen once. The donors were part of the approximately 130-subject validation cohort, which stood apart from the 666-subject first cohort. These data come from a study of cytomegalovirus exposure and HLA in healthy donors. General study results and limits: Within the 90 to 150 validation repertoires, first-cohort TCR clusters tended to co-occur, according to a later analysis. Among the CMV-associated chains, a few were confirmed in vitro as specific for CMV antigens. For cytomegalovirus status, the classifier reportedly gave diagnoses with high specificity and sensitivity.

This sequence originates from a man aged 25-45 years in good health and CMV-seronegative. Sequenced sample: PBMCs.

The DNA of the CDR3 is TGTGCCAGCAGTATAAGACAGTATAGCACAGATACGCAGTATTTT. Encoded protein: CASSIRQYSTDTQYF. The chain couples TRBV6-5 to TRBJ2-3, with D maybe TRBD1 (5 bases). The V end was cut by 5 bases, the J end by 0 bases, with 12 bases between. The CDR3 covers 15 residues. Germline V gene lookup returns CDR1 MNHEY and CDR2 SVGAGI.